This T cell receptor (beta chain) was identified in a study of blood T cell repertoires in COVID-19 (dated by TCRdb to the early 2020s). The study in broad terms: Samples covering the acute and convalescent phases of COVID-19 were provided by collaborators in the United States, Italy and Spain. A de-identified subject ID, COVID-19 status, age in years and sex were almost always included in the sample metadata. A freely available public database, intended as a resource for researchers studying the immune response to SARS-CoV-2, is where the repertoires were released. The samples were drawn from the first 160 participants of the ongoing ImmuneRACE study and from 950 to 1,500 subjects provided by 6 global collaborators. The prospective study material was composed of cDNA or gDNA derived from T cells, B-cell-depleted T cells, or PBMCs. HLA class I and class II types, where available, came from metadata supplied by the sample provider rather than from assay-based typing. The dataset comprised deeply sampled blood TCRbeta repertoires from subjects exposed to, actively infected with, or recovered from COVID-19. Study-wide conclusions, independent of this receptor: The amount of clinical and demographic metadata varied by source and participant and was provided uncurated.

Turning to this clone: Its antigen is still unknown. The record has no base qualities; no much larger clone is one base away.

TCRbeta CDR3 regions were amplified from genomic DNA by means of the immunoSEQ Assay, a bias-controlled multiplex PCR. The original methods were these. Nucleated cell counts per sample were estimated from amplification of reference gene primers within the assay. To quantify the absolute abundance of each unique TCRbeta CDR3 rearrangement, sequence reads were collapsed and filtered. For each sample, productive Simpson clonality was calculated by taking the square root of Simpson's diversity index across productive rearrangements. Held by TCRdb, this immuneACCESS table contains in-frame sequences only and omits some clones. Under half of the omission traces to an unresolved V gene where checked; the cause of the rest is unknown. For V, J and clone size, that table is used; D and trimming come from the DNA. The sample yields approximately 94,000 clones; over 80% were counted once. Approximately 4.1% of the sample is held by the ten biggest clonotypes.

Collaborating institutions collected whole blood in K2EDTA tubes following their own protocols. For TCRbeta analysis, collaborators shipped samples as frozen whole blood, isolated PBMCs, or DNA extracted from either of those sample types. The sequence derives from a woman between 50 and 59 years old in a cohort sampled during active COVID-19. Sequencing used peripheral blood.

The nucleotide sequence is given as TGTGCCAGTAAGGGGGCAACTAATGAAAAACTGTTTTTT. It translates to CASKGATNEKLFF. The chain is assembled from TRBV19 and TRBJ1-4; a tentative D call is TRBD1 (6 bases match). Trimming costs V 7 bases and J 0 bases, and their ends lie 6 bases apart. The CDR3 sequence holds 13 residues, the cysteine and phenylalanine included. The only DNA kept is the CDR3, 39 bases in frame from the first base. CDR1 LNHDA and CDR2 SQIVND were looked up in the germline V gene (reference sequence).